This TCR beta chain comes out of a study of CD8 T cells in Susac syndrome. Reverse transcription of roughly 0.5 to 1 ug RNA was carried out with random hexamers. TCRdb reprocessed the immunoSEQ multiplex PCR reads via MiXCR and lists one record per CDR3 protein. The table shows about 69,000 distinct CDR3 sequences, with roughly 94% occurring only once. The study used healthy donors as controls matched for age and sex. Negative isolation was used for CD8+ and CD4+ T cells and FACS enrichment for TEMRA cells. The CDR3 has 15 amino acids. CDR1 and CDR2 (germline): MGHRA, YSYEKL. V shed 0 bases and J shed 4 bases, with 12 bases lying between them.

This chain joins TRBV4-1 and TRBJ1-2, with D possibly being TRBD1 (5 bases). This clonotype was sampled from a human donor in good health. The specimen was CD8+ T cells from PBMCs. The CDR3 DNA reads as TGCGCCAGCAGCCAAGAACAGGCGGCAGGCTATGGCTACACCTTC. Residues: CASSQEQAAGYGYTF.